This T cell receptor (beta chain) was sequenced in a study of blood T cell repertoires in COVID-19. At the level of the study: Italy, Spain and the United States were the sources of the convalescent and acute COVID-19 samples. PBMCs, B-cell-depleted T cells, or T cells provided the cDNA or gDNA that made up the material.

Original analysis: How many nucleated cells were present was estimated from reference gene primer amplification. TCRdb's copy holds only in-frame clones and misses some; the assay was immunoSEQ multiplex PCR. V and J calls and clone size are given by that table; D and trimming were obtained from the DNA. This sample has about 90,000 clones, with approximately 80% found just once. V lost 2 bases to trimming and J lost 2 bases; unmatched junction nucleotides: 1. Per the germline V gene, CDR1 is MDHEN and CDR2 is SYDVKM. The CDR3 runs 14 residues. In its sample, this clone was seen once. The chain is built from TRBV28 and TRBJ2-3; 7 bases fit TRBD2. The specimen sequenced was peripheral blood. The clonotype originates from a woman between 70 and 85 years old with active or convalescent COVID-19. The CDR3 sequence is CASSLAGDTDTQYF. CDR3 in DNA: TGTGCCAGCAGTTTAGCGGGGGACACAGATACGCAGTATTTT.